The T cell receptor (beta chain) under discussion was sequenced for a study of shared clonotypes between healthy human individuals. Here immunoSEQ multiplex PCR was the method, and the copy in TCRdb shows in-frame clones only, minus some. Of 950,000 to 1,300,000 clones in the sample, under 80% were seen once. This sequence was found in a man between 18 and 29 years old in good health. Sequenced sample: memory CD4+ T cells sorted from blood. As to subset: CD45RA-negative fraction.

CDR3 in amino acids: CASTVQDSSYEQYF. The CDR3 region has the DNA TGTGCCAGCACCGTACAGGATTCTTCCTACGAGCAGTACTTC. J is TRBJ2-7 and V is TRBV5-4; D possibly corresponds to TRBD1 (5 bases). The CDR3 has 14 residues. V lost 6 bases and J lost 1, with 14 bases in between. Germline V gene lookup returns CDR1 SGHNT and CDR2 YYREEE (reference sequence).